This TCR beta chain originates from a study of cytomegalovirus exposure and HLA in healthy donors. Study-level findings and limits: Versus the roughly 700-donor mean, an Asian-associated ancestry cluster reportedly showed fewer N-insertions in a later analysis. Investigators reported more than 150 TCR beta chains as tied to cytomegalovirus.

About this clone itself: Its antigen is still unknown.

PCR involved 60 Vbeta and 13 Jbeta primers. As processed by the authors: Unique TCR beta chains totaled some 80 million in a later count, with roughly 11 million of them shared. Data came from immunoSEQ multiplex PCR; TCRdb stores just in-frame clones and leaves some out. V and J calls and clone size are given by that table; D and trimming were obtained from the DNA. Here the sample table reports around 140,000 clones. CDR1 and CDR2 from the germline V gene are MNHNY and SVGAGI (reference sequence). V trimming: 6 bases; J trimming: 1 base; junction bases outside the gene matches: 3. The CDR3 has 14 residues.

V and J are TRBV6-6 and TRBJ1-1; 9 positions agree with TRBD1. The sequence came from a male donor in good health and CMV-seronegative. The sequencing sample was made of PBMCs. DNA of the CDR3: TGTGCCAGCAGACTACAGGGGGCGAACACTGAAGCTTTCTTT. Translating gives CASRLQGANTEAFF.